This T cell receptor beta chain was sequenced for a study of T cells in Graves' hyperthyroidism and ophthalmopathy. Note on this clonotype: One end of the junction does not line up with germline, which may come from a read error.

It was RNA transcripts that yielded the amplified TCR beta CDR3 regions. First-round RT-PCR targeting the TCR CDR3 was performed with the HTBI primer set. TCRdb reanalysed the multiplex PCR reads using MiXCR and keeps one entry per CDR3 protein. Of roughly 100,000 distinct CDR3 sequences in the sample, about 45% are singletons; the top ten hold roughly 26%. Looked up from germline, CDR1 is LGHNA and CDR2 is YSLEER. This CDR3 has 15 amino acids. The chain employs TRBV4-3 and TRBJ2-7; 14 positions match TRBD2. The TCR was taken from a man aged 40-50 years with Graves' hyperthyroidism. Material: blood. CDR3 bases: TGCGCCAGCAGCCAGGGGACTAGCGGGAGTAACGAGCAGTATTTC. Amino acids: CASSQGTSGSNEQYF.